One and the same sample provided the 9 T cell receptor beta chains below, sequenced in a study of T cell changes during pregnancy in multiple sclerosis. Data came from immunoSEQ multiplex PCR; TCRdb stores just in-frame clones and leaves some out. The sample consists of about 100,000 clones, roughly nine tenths of them appearing once. The material sequenced was peripheral blood, taken in the second trimester of pregnancy. All receptors derive from a female donor with multiple sclerosis, enrolled in a pregnancy study.

V is TRBV6-6 and J is TRBJ2-1; 8 bases agree with TRBD2. Germline V gene lookup returns CDR1 MNHNY and CDR2 SVGAGI (reference sequence). The CDR3 loop spans 14 amino acids. V was clipped by 2 bases and J by 7 bases; unmatched bases: 4. CDR3: CASSYPGGRNEQFF. The CDR3, as DNA: TGTGCCAGCAGTTACCCGGGGGGGCGAAATGAGCAGTTCTTC.

This chain uses TRBV13 with TRBJ1-1; D perhaps matches TRBD1 (6 bases). Deletions cut 6 bases from V and 0 bases from J, with 11 bases between. The CDR3 has 14 amino acids. Germline values: CDR1 PRHDT, CDR2 FYEKMQ (reference sequence). Here the CDR3 DNA reads TGTGCCAGCAGGTCCAGGGGCATGAACACTGAAGCTTTCTTT. Its translation is CASRSRGMNTEAFF.

The chain combines TRBV19 with TRBJ2-5; 10 nucleotides line up with TRBD2. V lost 5 bases to trimming and J lost 4 bases; unmatched junction nucleotides: 4. The CDR3 contains 14 residues. Per germline, CDR1 LNHDA and CDR2 SQIVND (reference sequence). The CDR3 DNA is TGTGCCAGTAGTGAGCGGGGGGGCCTAGAGACCCAGTACTTC. Translated, it gives CASSERGGLETQYF.

CDR3: CASSLGVGVLAATDTQYF. In nucleotides, the CDR3 is TGTGCCAGCAGCTTGGGGGTCGGTGTACTAGCGGCAACAGATACGCAGTATTTT. This chain joins TRBV5-8 and TRBJ2-3, with 8 nucleotides matching TRBD2. V lost 0 bases and J lost 3; bases outside the gene matches: 12. Germline V lookup: CDR1 SGHTS, CDR2 YDEGEE. The CDR3 runs to 18 residues.

The V gene is TRBV28, the J gene TRBJ1-2; a possible D gene is TRBD1 (5 bases). The germline CDR1 and CDR2 sequences are MDHEN and SYDVKM. Trimming pared 3 bases from V and 8 bases from J, leaving 16 bases between. CDR3 length equals 14 residues. Here the CDR3 reads CASSFQGSPEGYTF. In nucleotides, the CDR3 is TGTGCCAGCAGTTTTCAGGGCAGCCCGGAGGGCTACACCTTC.

This chain joins TRBV7-9 and TRBJ1-1, with unresolved D. Germline CDR1 and CDR2: SEHNR and FQNEAQ (reference sequence). The CDR3 has 15 residues. The V gene lost 1 base and the J gene lost 5 bases, with 14 bases spanning the gap. CDR3 nucleotides: TGTGCCAGCAGCTTAGTCGGGAAGTGGGTAACTGAAGCTTTCTTT. Translated, it gives CASSLVGKWVTEAFF.

The genes are TRBV7-9 and TRBJ2-1; 9 bases are shared with TRBD1. Looked up from germline, CDR1 is SEHNR and CDR2 is FQNEAQ (reference sequence). Losses at the gene ends were 5 bases for V and 13 bases for J; bases not matched to a gene: 3. The CDR3 extends over 11 amino acids. The CDR3 reads CASSPGQGQFF. DNA for the CDR3: TGTGCCAGCAGCCCGGGACAGGGTCAGTTCTTC.

This chain links TRBV9 with TRBJ2-7; D may be TRBD2 (6 bases). The CDR3 has 14 residues. CDR1 is SGDLS, CDR2 YYNGEE, per germline. Trimming removed 3 bases at V and 0 bases at J, with 10 bases between. The CDR3 DNA is TGTGCCAGCAGCGGGGGCGGGACCTCCTACGAGCAGTACTTC. It specifies CASSGGGTSYEQYF.

The genes are TRBV7-2 and TRBJ1-2; 8 nucleotides line up with TRBD1. CDR1 and CDR2 (germline): SGHTA, FQGNSA. The junction had 6 bases not matched to a gene; V was cut back by 4 bases and J by 2 bases. This CDR3 contains 15 residues. The CDR3 sequence: CASSSGQGANYGYTF. The CDR3, as DNA: TGTGCCAGCAGCTCAGGTCAGGGGGCCAACTATGGCTACACCTTC.